This TCR beta chain was profiled in a study of T-cell memory formation after mild COVID-19. Study-wide results and limits: Memory cells collected pre-infection included some clones that later responded, suggesting cross-reactive memory joined.

Using its own MiXCR run on the 5' RACE reads, TCRdb lists one record per CDR3 protein. The table records about 470,000 distinct CDR3 sequences, approximately 23% of them present only once. This CDR3 is built from 13 residues. Germline V gene lookup returns CDR1 LGHNA and CDR2 YNFKEQ. Trimming left V 0 bases short and J 6 bases short, with 6 bases between. A word on this clonotype: Its antigen remains unidentified.

The rearrangement links TRBV4-2 to TRBJ1-5; no clear D gene. Sequencing used PBMCs or a T cell subset sorted from them (not recorded which). The TCR was taken from an adult woman who had mild COVID-19 (a few samples of this study predate the infection). Cell type and time point are not known. The CDR3 is CASSQERSQPQHF. CDR3 bases: TGTGCCAGCAGCCAAGAGAGGAGTCAGCCCCAGCATTTT.